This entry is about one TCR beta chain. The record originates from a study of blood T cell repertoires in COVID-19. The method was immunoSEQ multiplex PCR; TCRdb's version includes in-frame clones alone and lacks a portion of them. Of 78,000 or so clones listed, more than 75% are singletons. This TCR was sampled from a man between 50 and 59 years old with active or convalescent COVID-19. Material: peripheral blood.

CDR3 sequence: CASRTGPRTDTQYF. CDR3 in DNA: TGTGCCAGCAGAACAGGACCTCGCACAGATACGCAGTATTTT. V gene TRBV2 combines with J gene TRBJ2-3; possibly TRBD1 for D (5 bases). Per the germline V gene, CDR1 is SNHLY and CDR2 is FYNNEI. V gave up 6 bases and J gave up 1 base, with 11 bases separating them. This CDR3 comprises 14 residues. Full variable domain (missing parts from reference TRBV2 and TRBJ2-3): EPEVTQTPSHQVTQMGQEVILRCVPISNHLYFYWYRQILGQKVEFLVSFYNNEISEKSEIFDDQFSVERPDGSNFTLKIRSTKLEDSAMYFCASRTGPRTDTQYFGPGTRLTVL.